Given below is one T cell receptor (beta chain) in context. Its antigen is undetermined. These data belong to a study of graft-versus-host responses after intestinal transplantation. Study overall: As for transplant type, recipients had multivisceral, liver-intestinal, or isolated intestinal grafts.

Clones were sequenced by immunoSEQ multiplex PCR, and TCRdb holds only the in-frame ones, with some missing. In the table there are about 110,000 clones, approximately 92% of which are singletons. Trimming took off 4 bases at V and 3 bases at J, with 13 bases between the two ends. Germline-derived CDR1 and CDR2 are MNHEY and SMNVEV (reference sequence). The CDR3 contains 14 residues. The gene calls are TRBV27 and TRBJ2-7; D could derive from TRBD1 or TRBD2 (5 bases each). The sample consisted of unstimulated CD8+ T cells sorted from spleen or lymph node cells, taken before intestinal transplant. This receptor was taken from a human donor who received an intestinal transplant. The CDR3 nucleotides read TGTGCCAGCAGTTGGGGGTCCTCAATCTACGAGCAGTACTTC. It is translated as CASSWGSSIYEQYF.